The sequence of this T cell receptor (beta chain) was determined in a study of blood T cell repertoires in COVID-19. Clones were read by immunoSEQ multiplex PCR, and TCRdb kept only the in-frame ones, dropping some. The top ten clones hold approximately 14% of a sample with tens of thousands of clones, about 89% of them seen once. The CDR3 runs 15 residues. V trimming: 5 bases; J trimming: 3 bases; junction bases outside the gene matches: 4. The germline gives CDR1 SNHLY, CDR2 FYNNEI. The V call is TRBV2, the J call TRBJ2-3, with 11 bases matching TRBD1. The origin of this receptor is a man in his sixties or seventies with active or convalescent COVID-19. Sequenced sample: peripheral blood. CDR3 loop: CASSPGQGGTDTQYF. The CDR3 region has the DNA TGTGCCAGCAGTCCGGGACAGGGGGGGACAGATACGCAGTATTTT.